Below are 20 T cell receptor beta chains sequenced from a single sample in a study of cytomegalovirus exposure and HLA in healthy donors. Use of 60 Vbeta and 13 Jbeta primers characterized the PCR. Repertoires were generated with immunoSEQ multiplex PCR, while TCRdb's copy carries only in-frame clones and drops some. The profile covers about 140,000 clones, with roughly 78% appearing a single time and approximately 2.3% taken by the ten largest. The specimen was PBMCs. These receptors were taken from a man aged 25 to 40 in good health and CMV-seronegative.

This clone was seen just once. The rearrangement joins TRBV4-2 to TRBJ2-1, with D possibly matching TRBD2 (6 bases). CDR3 size: 15 residues. Between the trimmed V and J ends, which lost 1 base and 4 bases, there was a span of 11 bases. In germline, CDR1 is LGHNA, CDR2 YNFKEQ. CDR3 protein: CASSQGGGWYNEQFF. As DNA, the CDR3 is TGTGCCAGCAGCCAAGGGGGAGGCTGGTACAATGAGCAGTTCTTC.

This CDR3 reads CASSRDRGREKLFF. The CDR3 nucleotides are TGTGCCAGCAGCCGGGACAGGGGGCGTGAAAAACTGTTTTTT. V is TRBV11-2 and J is TRBJ1-4; 12 bases are a match to TRBD1. Per germline, CDR1 SGHAT and CDR2 FQNNGV. The CDR3 spans 14 residues. V lost 5 bases to trimming and J lost 7 bases; unmatched junction nucleotides: 2.

V usage is TRBV5-1 and J usage is TRBJ2-2; 9 bases agree with TRBD1. The junction had 11 bases not matched to a gene; V was cut back by 5 bases and J by 6 bases. The V gene's germline CDR1 is SGHRS and CDR2 YFSETQ. This CDR3 contains 16 residues. Here the CDR3 reads CASRQPGQGSAGELFF. In DNA, the CDR3 is TGCGCCAGCAGGCAGCCGGGACAGGGCTCGGCCGGGGAGCTGTTTTTT.

The CDR3 sequence is CASSLRFSRGWFGSNEQFF. The DNA of the CDR3 is TGTGCCAGCAGCTTACGTTTTAGCAGGGGTTGGTTCGGTTCCAATGAGCAGTTCTTC. This chain joins TRBV5-6 and TRBJ2-1; weak D call: TRBD1 (6 bases). This CDR3 is built from 19 residues. The V end lost 2 bases, the J end lost 6 bases, and 27 bases lay between the germline ends. Germline lookup yields CDR1 SGHDT and CDR2 YYEEEE.

The CDR3 coding sequence is TGTGCCAGCAGCTTGTTTACGGACAGGCTTAACTATGGCTACACCTTC. This codes for CASSLFTDRLNYGYTF. The J gene is TRBJ1-2, the V gene TRBV5-6; 7 nucleotides align to TRBD1. Germline CDR1 SGHDT, CDR2 YYEEEE. With V trimmed by 1 base and J by 1 base, 7 bases remained unmatched. The CDR3 is 16 residues long.

The V call is TRBV1, the J call TRBJ1-1. TRBV1 represents a pseudogene. CDR3 length: 14 residues. CDR3 sequence reads: CTSSQAAVNTEAFF. The DNA for the CDR3 is TGCACCAGCAGCCAAGCGGCGGTGAACACTGAAGCTTTCTTT.

The V gene is TRBV19, the J gene TRBJ2-7, with D unclear. CDR1 LNHDA and CDR2 SQIVND come from the germline V gene (reference sequence). V gave up 0 bases and J gave up 4 bases, with 10 bases separating them. This CDR3 comprises 14 residues. The CDR3 here is CASSIDLGQYEQYF. In nucleotides, the CDR3 is TGTGCCAGTAGTATAGATCTGGGCCAGTACGAGCAGTACTTC.

The rearrangement uses TRBV7-9 and TRBJ2-7; D ambiguous. Between the trimmed V and J ends, which lost 4 bases and 3 bases, there was a span of 4 bases. The CDR3 is 11 amino acids. Germline V gene sequence: CDR1 SEHNR, CDR2 FQNEAQ (reference sequence). In DNA, the CDR3 is TGTGCCAGCAGCTCGTTCTACGAGCAGTACTTC. Its protein product is CASSSFYEQYF. Variable domain in full (rest from reference TRBV7-9 and TRBJ2-7): DTGVSQNPRHKITKRGQNVTFRCDPISEHNRLYWYRQTLGQGPEFLTYFQNEAQLEKSRLLSDRFSAERPKGSFSTLEIQRTEQGDSAMYLCASSSFYEQYFGPGTRLTVT.

The rearrangement links TRBV30 to TRBJ1-1, with 10 positions matching TRBD1. Germline CDR1 reads GTSNPN; CDR2 reads SVGIG (reference sequence). The CDR3 runs to 13 residues. The ends lost 4 bases at V and 3 bases at J; junction bases unmatched: 2. The CDR3 DNA sequence: TGTGCCTGGATGACAGGGGGCTACACTGAAGCTTTCTTT. Residues: CAWMTGGYTEAFF.

The chain carries TRBV7-2 and TRBJ2-7; D possibly corresponds to TRBD1 (6 bases). Germline V lookup: CDR1 SGHTA, CDR2 FQGNSA. CDR3 length: 14 amino acids. V lost 5 bases and J 1 base, leaving 12 bases between the germline ends. CDR3 DNA sequence: TGTGCCAGCAGCCTCCGGGACAAGTCCTACGAGCAGTACTTC. Translated, it gives CASSLRDKSYEQYF.

This CDR3 is CASSLPGGETQYF. Here the CDR3 DNA reads TGCGCCAGCAGCTTACCAGGGGGAGAGACCCAGTACTTC. The chain has TRBV5-1 and TRBJ2-5; 7 positions agree with TRBD1. With 2 bases clipped from V and 4 bases from J, the junction kept 2 bases outside the gene matches. This CDR3 has 13 residues. Germline V CDR1 and CDR2: SGHRS, YFSETQ. Full variable domain (outside the CDR3, taken from reference TRBV5-1 and TRBJ2-5): KAGVTQTPRYLIKTRGQQVTLSCSPISGHRSVSWYQQTPGQGLQFLFEYFSETQRNKGNFPGRFSGRQFSNSRSEMNVSTLELGDSALYLCASSLPGGETQYFGPGTRLLVL.

This clone was counted once. This chain uses TRBV4-1 with TRBJ1-5; D may be TRBD1 (5 bases). V shed 1 base and J shed 1 base, with 17 bases lying between them. Germline V CDR1 and CDR2: MGHRA, YSYEKL. The CDR3 has 18 amino acids. The CDR3 sequence is CASSQGRRGGPSNQPQHF. The CDR3 nucleotides are TGCGCCAGCAGCCAAGGTCGGCGGGGGGGACCCAGCAATCAGCCCCAGCATTTT.

This clone has a single count. The rearrangement uses TRBV15 and TRBJ2-2; maybe TRBD2 (6 bases). V was shortened by 8 bases and J by 1 base, with 11 bases between the two germline ends. The CDR3 is made up of 14 amino acids. Germline values: CDR1 LNHNV, CDR2 YYDKDF (reference sequence). CDR3 in amino acids: CATRRGVNTGELFF. The CDR3 DNA reads as TGTGCCACCCGCCGCGGGGTGAACACCGGGGAGCTGTTTTTT.

As concerns this clone: A read error may produce the germline difference seen at one junction end. The chain employs TRBV5-4 and TRBJ2-7; TRBD1 aligns across 12 bases. The CDR3 sequence is 15 residues long. Per the germline V gene, CDR1 is SGHNT and CDR2 is YYREEE (reference sequence). CDR3 in DNA: TGTGCCGGCAGCGGGCCGGGACAGGGGGCTTACGAGCAGTACTTC. Protein sequence: CAGSGPGQGAYEQYF.

The chain joins TRBV4-2 to TRBJ1-2; no reliable D call. Germline CDR1 reads LGHNA; CDR2 reads YNFKEQ. This CDR3 region has 14 residues. V lost 2 bases, J lost 4 bases, and 11 bases lay in between. CDR3 sequence (DNA): TGTGCCAGCAGCCAAACCGGGGTCGGCTATGGCTACACCTTC. Its protein product is CASSQTGVGYGYTF.

The V call is TRBV28, the J call TRBJ2-5, with 7 bases aligning to TRBD2. The V gene end was trimmed by 5 bases and the J gene end by 0 bases; junction bases not matched to a gene: 6. Germline CDR1 reads MDHEN; CDR2 reads SYDVKM. The length of the CDR3 is 15 residues. The chain's CDR3 is CASSLPGTNQETQYF. In DNA, the CDR3 is TGTGCCAGCAGTCTTCCCGGGACTAACCAAGAGACCCAGTACTTC.

The chain is built from TRBV28 and TRBJ2-5, with TRBD1 as a possible D gene (5 bases). CDR3 length: 14 residues. From germline, CDR1 is MDHEN and CDR2 SYDVKM. Trimming pared 3 bases from V and 3 bases from J, leaving 11 bases between. CDR3 residues: CASSFLDIKETQYF. The DNA of the CDR3 is TGTGCCAGCAGTTTTTTGGACATAAAAGAGACCCAGTACTTC.

This sequence joins TRBV4-1 and TRBJ1-6; TRBD1 is a possible D gene (5 bases). V shed 1 base and J shed 5 bases, with 12 bases lying between them. CDR1 MGHRA and CDR2 YSYEKL come from the germline V gene. CDR3 length: 16 amino acids. CDR3 sequence: CASSQGSRVNNSPLHF. CDR3 DNA: TGCGCCAGCAGCCAAGGGTCCAGGGTCAATAATTCACCCCTCCACTTT.

This chain joins TRBV28 and TRBJ2-3; D ambiguous. V gave up 3 bases and J gave up 4 bases, with 5 bases separating them. Germline V gene lookup returns CDR1 MDHEN and CDR2 SYDVKM. This CDR3 has 12 residues. Here the CDR3 reads CASSLAPDTQYF. DNA for the CDR3: TGTGCCAGCAGTTTGGCACCAGATACGCAGTATTTT.

This clone was observed a handful of times. The chain couples TRBV6-5 to TRBJ2-1; 14 bases agree with TRBD2. The CDR3 sequence is 16 residues long. Germline values: CDR1 MNHEY, CDR2 SVGAGI. Trimming cost V 0 bases and J 8 bases; bases outside gene matches: 3. CDR3 region: CASSYSTSGRAHEQFF. The DNA of the CDR3 is TGTGCCAGCAGTTACTCGACTAGCGGGAGGGCCCATGAGCAGTTCTTC.